This TCR beta chain was retrieved from a study of Ad26.COV2.S vaccination and SARS-CoV-2 variants. Looking at the study overall: Sample donor was a member of the COV1001 Ad26.COV2.S trial arm. General observations from the study: Vaccine and placebo recipients had similar non-spike TCR breadth.

Method: immunoSEQ multiplex PCR; TCRdb's copy keeps in-frame clones and lacks some. The top ten clones hold 9.5% to 12% of a sample with 240,000 or so clones, 70% to 90% of them seen once. Notes on this clone: The antigen remains unidentified.

V dropped 6 bases and J dropped 5; count of bases not matched to a gene: 6. CDR1 and CDR2 (germline): SNHLY, FYNNEI. The CDR3 runs to 14 residues. Treatment here: 15 to 20 received Ad26.COV2.S at low or high dose, single or two shots; roughly five received placebo; per-sample allocation not given. Day 63 after the first vaccine or placebo injection was the time point for sampling. Adults aged 18-55 years in Boston included the donor. The chain employs TRBV2 and TRBJ1-2; 10 bases align to TRBD1. The clonotype comes from a person between 18 and 65 years old who received the Ad26.COV2.S COVID-19 vaccine or a placebo. The sample in question was peripheral blood, obtained in a trial of Ad26.COV2.S vaccine versus placebo. The CDR3: CASRTGTGDYGYTF. In DNA form, the CDR3 reads TGTGCCAGCAGGACCGGGACAGGGGATTATGGCTACACCTTC.